This entry lists 17 T cell receptor beta chains sequenced from one sample in a study of beta chain features in type 1 diabetes. Study results and caveats: Shortening that was moderate but significant affected the TCRB CDR3s of Type 1 diabetes patients in all four CD4+ subsets.

The whole isolated RNA underwent reverse transcription, so sequencing captured expressed TCRB transcripts. Measured with immunoSEQ multiplex PCR; TCRdb has only the in-frame clones, and not every one. Here the sample spans about 660,000 clones, more than 13% being singletons. No antigen has been identified for these receptors. What was sequenced was naive CD4+ T cells from blood. These receptors were collected from a man in his late teens or twenties with type 1 diabetes.

This clone appeared a few times. The rearrangement joins TRBV5-1 to TRBJ2-7; D ambiguous. The CDR3 totals 15 residues. V was trimmed by 2 bases and J by 7 bases, leaving 19 bases between them. Per germline, CDR1 SGHRS and CDR2 YFSETQ. The CDR3 DNA is TGCGCCAGCAGCTTCATCGAGAATGGGTTACGAGAGCAGTACTTC. The encoded protein is CASSFIENGLREQYF.

V usage is TRBV29-1 and J usage is TRBJ2-7; possibly TRBD2 for D (7 bases). Germline V lookup: CDR1 SQVTM, CDR2 ANQGSEA. The CDR3 is made up of 15 amino acids. V lost 4 bases and J lost 0, with 16 bases in between. The CDR3 nucleotides read TGCAGCGTTGGCGGGGGCAGGGATGACTCCTACGAGCAGTACTTC. Residues: CSVGGGRDDSYEQYF.

Many counts were recorded for this clone. The CDR3 DNA reads as TGTGCCAGCAGTGAACCTGCGGGGTATGAGCAGTTCTTC. This codes for CASSEPAGYEQFF. The chain is built from TRBV25-1 and TRBJ2-1, with D maybe TRBD2 (6 bases). V was clipped by 2 bases and J by 8 bases, with 10 bases between them. The CDR3 has 13 amino acids. Per the germline V gene, CDR1 is MGHDK and CDR2 is SYGVNS.

The chain joins TRBV5-1 to TRBJ2-3; D unclear. Germline values: CDR1 SGHRS, CDR2 YFSETQ. Deletions cut 1 base from V and 2 bases from J, with 5 bases between. This CDR3 has 13 amino acids. The CDR3 bases are TGCGCCAGCAGCTTGTTGCCCACAGATACGCAGTATTTT. This sequence encodes CASSLLPTDTQYF.

This clone was found a few times. The V and J genes are TRBV29-1 and TRBJ2-7; 8 bases are shared with TRBD1. With V trimmed by 7 bases and J by 4 bases, 9 bases remained unmatched. CDR1 is SQVTM, CDR2 ANQGSEA, per germline. The CDR3 is made up of 13 amino acids. The CDR3 here is CSGGTGSGYEQYF. Here the CDR3 DNA reads TGCAGCGGGGGGACAGGCTCGGGGTACGAGCAGTACTTC.

Only a few counts were recorded for this clone. The V and J genes are TRBV7-9 and TRBJ2-1, with a tentative D call TRBD2 (5 bases). V lost 8 bases and J lost 7, with 18 bases in between. Germline CDR1 SEHNR, CDR2 FQNEAQ (reference sequence). The CDR3 is 14 amino acids. CDR3: CASQEGSEVNEQFF. The CDR3 DNA follows: TGTGCCAGCCAAGAGGGATCGGAGGTTAATGAGCAGTTCTTC.

This clone was detected only a few times. The chain is built from TRBV7-9 and TRBJ1-2, with TRBD1 identical over 8 bases. The V and J ends lost 1 base and 2 bases, in that order; junction bases with no gene match: 0. Germline CDR1 is SEHNR and CDR2 is FQNEAQ (reference sequence). The CDR3 sequence is 14 residues long. This chain's CDR3 is CASSLDRGNYGYTF. CDR3 nucleotide sequence: TGTGCCAGCAGCTTAGACAGGGGGAACTATGGCTACACCTTC.

V is TRBV27 and J is TRBJ2-4, with 10 nucleotides matching TRBD2. The germline CDR1 and CDR2 sequences are MNHEY and SMNVEV (reference sequence). The CDR3 has 15 residues. With V trimmed by 2 bases and J by 8 bases, 6 bases remained unmatched. The CDR3 is CASSLKAGGLYIQYF. The CDR3, as DNA: TGTGCCAGCAGTTTAAAAGCGGGGGGGCTTTACATTCAGTACTTC.

There are a few counts of this clone. DNA for the CDR3: TGTGCCAGTTGGGAGGGCCCGTCACCCCTCCACTTT. Translated, it gives CASWEGPSPLHF. V and J are TRBV6-1 and TRBJ1-6; D uncertain. Germline CDR1 is MNHNS and CDR2 is SASEGT. The CDR3 is 12 residues long. V lost 9 bases, J lost 10 bases, and 13 bases lay in between.

The J gene is TRBJ2-1, the V gene TRBV9; 10 nucleotides agree with TRBD1. The trim removed 3 bases at V and 9 bases at J, leaving 9 bases unmatched. CDR1 and CDR2 (germline): SGDLS, YYNGEE. This CDR3 comprises 15 residues. The CDR3 DNA reads as TGTGCCAGCAGCGCGGGACAGGGGTTGATTAGTGAGCAGTTCTTC. Translating gives CASSAGQGLISEQFF.

V is TRBV18 and J is TRBJ2-7; perhaps TRBD2 as D (6 bases). The length of the CDR3 is 14 residues. Trimming removed 3 bases from V and 6 bases from J, with 15 bases in between. Germline CDR1 and CDR2: KGHSH and LQKENI. CDR3: CASSPAGLESEQYF. CDR3 nucleotide sequence: TGTGCCAGCTCACCGGCGGGGTTGGAGAGCGAGCAGTACTTC.

The genes are TRBV25-1 and TRBJ1-6; maybe TRBD1 (5 bases). The germline V gene has CDR1 MGHDK and CDR2 SYGVNS. V gave up 4 bases and J gave up 7 bases, with 14 bases separating them. This CDR3 region has 15 residues. The CDR3 loop reads CASSAWDPLNSPLHF. The CDR3, as DNA: TGTGCCAGCAGTGCCTGGGACCCCTTGAATTCACCCCTCCACTTT. The whole variable domain, remainder taken from reference TRBV25-1 and TRBJ1-6, is EADIYQTPRYLVIGTGKKITLECSQTMGHDKMYWYQQDPGMELHLIHYSYGVNSTEKGDLSSESTVSRIRTEHFPLTLESARPSHTSQYLCASSAWDPLNSPLHFGNGTRLTVT.

In its sample, this clone was seen a few times. V and J are TRBV7-9 and TRBJ2-5; a possible D gene is TRBD2 (6 bases). Between the trimmed V and J ends, which lost 11 bases and 4 bases, there was a span of 14 bases. Looked up from germline, CDR1 is SEHNR and CDR2 is FQNEAQ (reference sequence). This CDR3 has 12 residues. The CDR3 reads CAGTGEGETQYF. The CDR3 nucleotides read TGTGCCGGTACGGGAGAGGGAGAGACCCAGTACTTC.

This rearrangement joins TRBV7-9 to TRBJ2-3; maybe TRBD1 (6 bases). This CDR3 region has 13 residues. The V gene lost 3 bases and the J gene lost 4 bases, with 8 bases spanning the gap. The V gene's germline CDR1 is SEHNR and CDR2 FQNEAQ (reference sequence). Written as DNA, the CDR3 is TGTGCCAGCAGCTTGGGGGCCTCAGATACGCAGTATTTT. This translates into CASSLGASDTQYF.

The sample holds a few counts of this clone. The genes are TRBV21-1 and TRBJ2-1; the table names TRBD1, a call not compared with the DNA. TRBV21-1 is shown as a pseudogene. The CDR3 runs 15 residues. The CDR3 protein is CASSSRDSPYNEQFF. The CDR3 nucleotides read TGTGCCAGCAGCAGCCGGGACAGCCCCTACAATGAGCAGTTCTTC.

The sample holds a few counts of this clone. The CDR3 nucleotides read TGTGCCAGCAGCCCCCAGCTAACCGAGGACATTCAGTACTTC. It codes for CASSPQLTEDIQYF. The V call is TRBV7-2, the J call TRBJ2-4; D unclear. Germline V gene data show CDR1 as SGHTA and CDR2 as FQGNSA. The V gene lost 5 bases and the J gene lost 8 bases, with 16 bases spanning the gap. This CDR3 contains 14 residues. Full variable domain (rest looked up from reference TRBV7-2 and TRBJ2-4): GAGVSQSPSNKVTEKGKDVELRCDPISGHTALYWYRQSLGQGLEFLIYFQGNSAPDKSGLPSDRFSAERTGGSVSTLTIQRTQQEDSAVYLCASSPQLTEDIQYFGAGTRLSVL.

V gene TRBV6-6 combines with J gene TRBJ2-7; D not resolved. The length of the CDR3 is 16 residues. The V end lost 0 bases, the J end lost 1 base, and 13 bases lay between the germline ends. Per germline, CDR1 MNHNY and CDR2 SVGAGI (reference sequence). The CDR3 region is CASSYSRSGHSYEQYF. The CDR3, as DNA: TGTGCCAGCAGTTACTCGCGGTCAGGTCATTCCTACGAGCAGTACTTC.